The 30 T cell receptor beta chains listed next were all sequenced from one sample in a study of OX40 agonist ivuxolimab in advanced cancers. The table came from immunoSEQ multiplex PCR; TCRdb's copy has only in-frame clones and leaves some out. In the table there are roughly 56,000 clones, roughly 85% of which are singletons. The sequencing here drew on CD4+ or CD8+ T cells sorted from blood, taken in a trial of the OX40 agonist ivuxolimab. These receptor sequences come from an adult with an advanced solid tumor such as melanoma, head and neck, liver or kidney cancer.

The chain links TRBV15 to TRBJ2-2; D perhaps matches TRBD2 (6 bases). The CDR3 sequence is 15 residues long. The germline CDR1 and CDR2 sequences are LNHNV and YYDKDF (reference sequence). Trimming removed 3 bases from V and 6 bases from J, with 14 bases in between. The CDR3 region is CATSSAGFGSGELFF. The CDR3 coding sequence is TGTGCCACCAGCAGCGCGGGGTTCGGTTCCGGGGAGCTGTTTTTT.

The V call is TRBV18, the J call TRBJ2-7; the D gene is possibly TRBD2 (5 bases). The CDR3 covers 14 residues. Deletions cut 6 bases from V and 5 bases from J, with 17 bases between. Per the germline V gene, CDR1 is KGHSH and CDR2 is LQKENI. The chain's CDR3 is CASSPVGNGNEQYF. CDR3 coding DNA: TGTGCCAGCTCCCCAGTAGGTAACGGGAACGAGCAGTACTTC.

This chain joins TRBV7-9 and TRBJ2-2; 13 bases match TRBD2. CDR1 is SEHNR and CDR2 is FQNEAQ in the germline V gene (reference sequence). The CDR3 consists of 15 residues. With V trimmed by 0 bases and J by 8 bases, 0 bases remained unmatched. This chain's CDR3 is CASSLAGLAGGELFF. The CDR3 coding sequence is TGTGCCAGCAGCTTAGCGGGACTAGCGGGAGGGGAGCTGTTTTTT.

This clone has just a few counts. This chain joins TRBV4-2 and TRBJ2-7; 9 positions match TRBD2. From germline, CDR1 is LGHNA and CDR2 YNFKEQ. The CDR3 is made up of 15 amino acids. Trimming at V came to 0 bases and at J to 5 bases, leaving 5 bases not matched to a gene. The CDR3 nucleotides are TGTGCCAGCAGCCAAGAGACTAGCGGAGGCCACGAGCAGTACTTC. Its translation is CASSQETSGGHEQYF.

V and J are TRBV28 and TRBJ2-7, with TRBD2 matching over 8 bases. CDR1 and CDR2 (germline): MDHEN, SYDVKM. The CDR3 length is 14 residues. V lost 6 bases to trimming and J lost 1 base; unmatched junction nucleotides: 5. CDR3 loop: CASRASGLSYEQYF. The CDR3 DNA reads TGTGCCAGCAGAGCTAGCGGGCTGTCCTACGAGCAGTACTTC.

The V gene is TRBV15, the J gene TRBJ1-4; possible D gene TRBD1, 5 bases. Germline values: CDR1 LNHNV, CDR2 YYDKDF (reference sequence). The CDR3 runs 15 residues. Trimming shortened V by 6 bases and J by 3 bases, and 14 bases separated the two germline ends. The CDR3 reads CATREGPYPNEKLFF. CDR3 nucleotide sequence: TGTGCCACCAGAGAGGGACCCTATCCTAATGAAAAACTGTTTTTT.

This sequence joins TRBV9 and TRBJ1-4; D remains unclear. V dropped 0 bases and J dropped 6 bases, with 9 bases sitting between them. CDR1 and CDR2 (germline): SGDLS, YYNGEE. CDR3 length equals 14 residues. CDR3 DNA sequence: TGTGCCAGCAGCGTAGACGAGACCGATGAAAAACTGTTTTTT. Amino acids: CASSVDETDEKLFF.

The chain uses TRBV7-9 and TRBJ2-1; D uncertain. The CDR3 totals 12 residues. CDR1 and CDR2 (germline): SEHNR, FQNEAQ (reference sequence). The V gene lost 5 bases and the J gene lost 13 bases, with 15 bases spanning the gap. As DNA, the CDR3 is TGTGCCAGCAGCCCAGTCCGGACCCTCCAGTTCTTC. It specifies CASSPVRTLQFF.

The count of this clone is one. The rearrangement uses TRBV7-4 and TRBJ1-3; D is perhaps TRBD1 (6 bases). V was cut by 4 bases and J by 4 bases, with 17 bases left in between. The CDR3 is 16 residues long. Germline loops: CDR1 SGHVT, CDR2 SQSDAQ. The CDR3 nucleotides read TGTGCCAGCAGCTCCAAACAGGGCCCCAGCGGAAACACCATATATTTT. The encoded protein is CASSSKQGPSGNTIYF.

The gene calls are TRBV5-8 and TRBJ2-7; D unclear. From germline, CDR1 is SGHTS and CDR2 YDEGEE. The CDR3 is 12 residues long. Trimming cost V 3 bases and J 6 bases, with 10 bases left between them. The CDR3 DNA follows: TGTGCCAGCAGCTCGGCGCGTCCCGAGCAGTACTTC. It yields the protein CASSSARPEQYF. Supplemented by reference TRBV5-8 and TRBJ2-7, the full variable domain reads EAGVTQSPTHLIKTRGQQATLRCSPISGHTSVYWYQQALGLGLQFLLWYDEGEERNRGNFPPRFSGRQFPNYSSELNVNALELEDSALYLCASSSARPEQYFGPGTRLTVT.

CDR3 residues: CASSVAAGIQYEQYF. CDR3 bases: TGTGCCAGCAGCGTAGCTGCGGGGATCCAGTACGAGCAGTACTTC. The gene calls are TRBV9 and TRBJ2-7; perhaps TRBD2 as D (6 bases). This CDR3 has 15 residues. CDR1 and CDR2 from the germline V gene are SGDLS and YYNGEE. The V gene lost 0 bases and the J gene lost 4 bases, with 14 bases spanning the gap.

The table lists this clone with a count of one. The chain couples TRBV7-9 to TRBJ2-7; TRBD1 aligns across 8 bases. This CDR3 region has 15 residues. Trimming at V came to 1 base and at J to 6 bases, leaving 8 bases not matched to a gene. Germline V lookup: CDR1 SEHNR, CDR2 FQNEAQ (reference sequence). CDR3 protein: CASSLGGTGGPEQYF. Here the CDR3 DNA reads TGTGCCAGCAGCTTAGGGGGAACAGGGGGGCCCGAGCAGTACTTC.

This clone has only a few counts. V and J are TRBV2 and TRBJ2-7; 7 nucleotides match TRBD2. CDR1 is SNHLY and CDR2 is FYNNEI in the germline V gene. V was clipped by 4 bases and J by 3 bases; unmatched bases: 9. CDR3 length: 15 amino acids. The CDR3 protein is CASSGASSGDYEQYF. The CDR3 coding sequence is TGTGCCAGCAGTGGGGCTTCTAGCGGAGACTACGAGCAGTACTTC. The full variable domain, with the rest looked up from reference TRBV2 and TRBJ2-7, is EPEVTQTPSHQVTQMGQEVILRCVPISNHLYFYWYRQILGQKVEFLVSFYNNEISEKSEIFDDQFSVERPDGSNFTLKIRSTKLEDSAMYFCASSGASSGDYEQYFGPGTRLTVT.

This chain joins TRBV6-6 and TRBJ2-7; no reliable D call. The V gene's germline CDR1 is MNHNY and CDR2 SVGAGI (reference sequence). Trimming stripped 6 bases from V and 3 bases from J, with 12 bases between. This CDR3 spans 13 amino acids. CDR3 bases: TGTGCCAGCAGCGCCGGGCCACACTACGAGCAGTACTTC. Translation: CASSAGPHYEQYF.

The genes are TRBV18 and TRBJ1-1, with 8 bases matching TRBD1. Trimming took 6 bases from V and 4 from J; bases not matched to a gene: 16. Germline CDR1 reads KGHSH; CDR2 reads LQKENI. The CDR3 is made up of 17 amino acids. The chain's CDR3 is CASSPSTDRGEGTEAFF. CDR3 nucleotide sequence: TGTGCCAGCTCTCCTAGTACAGACAGGGGAGAAGGCACTGAAGCTTTCTTT.

The gene calls are TRBV6-1 and TRBJ2-7; the match to TRBD2 covers 9 bases. V gave up 2 bases and J gave up 3 bases; unmatched junction bases: 5. This CDR3 is 15 amino acids long. Germline CDR1 MNHNS, CDR2 SASEGT. The CDR3 spells CASSEFGSGSYEQYF. The CDR3, as DNA: TGTGCCAGCAGTGAATTCGGTAGCGGGAGCTACGAGCAGTACTTC.

J is TRBJ1-3 and V is TRBV28, with unresolved D. CDR3 size: 17 residues. V lost 1 base to trimming and J lost 6 bases, with 19 bases between them. Germline CDR1 is MDHEN and CDR2 is SYDVKM. CDR3 DNA: TGTGCCAGCAGTTTATCGGGGAGGATCGGAACCGAAAACACCATATATTTT. Amino acid sequence: CASSLSGRIGTENTIYF.

The genes are TRBV11-2 and TRBJ2-7; maybe TRBD1 (6 bases). The V gene's germline CDR1 is SGHAT and CDR2 FQNNGV. The CDR3 totals 18 residues. The V end lost 2 bases, the J end lost 0 bases, and 20 bases lay between the germline ends. CDR3 coding DNA: TGTGCCAGCAGCTTAAGGGGCACAGGGAGATTTAGCTCCTACGAGCAGTACTTC. This codes for CASSLRGTGRFSSYEQYF.

CDR3 nucleotide sequence: TGTGCCAGCAGTGAGGAGGGCGCTTTCTTT. This translates into CASSEEGAFF. The chain combines TRBV2 with TRBJ1-1; D call uncertain. V gave up 3 bases and J gave up 11 bases, with 7 bases separating them. Germline loops: CDR1 SNHLY, CDR2 FYNNEI. This CDR3 contains 10 residues.

The chain links TRBV30 to TRBJ2-3, with D maybe TRBD2 (5 bases). The CDR3 covers 15 residues. Trimming stripped 1 base from V and 3 bases from J, with 14 bases between. Germline V gene lookup returns CDR1 GTSNPN and CDR2 SVGIG (reference sequence). The CDR3, as DNA: TGTGCCTGGAGTGCGGACTGGGAAGAGACAGATACGCAGTATTTT. Encoded protein: CAWSADWEETDTQYF.

The chain uses TRBV18 and TRBJ2-1, with D perhaps TRBD1 or TRBD2 (6 bases each). V gave up 8 bases and J gave up 6 bases, with 11 bases separating them. CDR1 is KGHSH, CDR2 LQKENI, per germline. This CDR3 region has 12 residues. CDR3: CASAWGANEQFF. Here the CDR3 DNA reads TGTGCCAGCGCCTGGGGGGCCAATGAGCAGTTCTTC.

This chain uses TRBV2 with TRBJ2-7; tentative D call: TRBD2 (6 bases). Germline V gene data show CDR1 as SNHLY and CDR2 as FYNNEI. CDR3 length equals 12 residues. V dropped 10 bases and J dropped 5 bases, with 15 bases sitting between them. CDR3 nucleotide sequence: TGTGCCACAGGAAGGGAGGTCGACGAGCAGTACTTC. Amino acids: CATGREVDEQYF.

The genes are TRBV19 and TRBJ2-7; 7 nucleotides align to TRBD1. Germline CDR1 LNHDA, CDR2 SQIVND (reference sequence). J lost 3 bases, V lost 4 bases, and 6 bases had no gene match. CDR3 length: 14 amino acids. The CDR3 here is CASSRGQPFYEQYF. The CDR3 nucleotides are TGTGCCAGTAGTAGGGGACAGCCCTTCTACGAGCAGTACTTC.

J is TRBJ1-5 and V is TRBV6-1; no definite D call. Trimming took 2 bases from V and 4 from J, leaving 15 bases between them. The CDR3 is 16 residues long. The V gene's germline CDR1 is MNHNS and CDR2 SASEGT. CDR3: CASSEHIFDWNQPQHF. In nucleotides, the CDR3 is TGTGCCAGCAGTGAACACATATTCGATTGGAATCAGCCCCAGCATTTT.

Comment on this clone: Other nucleotide sequences in the sample specify the same CDR3. The V gene is TRBV27, the J gene TRBJ2-1; D is possibly TRBD2 (6 bases). The CDR3 extends over 13 amino acids. The germline V gene encodes CDR1 MNHEY and CDR2 SMNVEV (reference sequence). V was clipped by 2 bases and J by 4 bases, with 6 bases between them. Here the CDR3 DNA reads TGTGCCAGCAGTTTAGCGGGATACAATGAGCAGTTCTTC. It yields the protein CASSLAGYNEQFF.

The chain carries TRBV30 and TRBJ1-2; D possibly corresponds to TRBD1 (5 bases). This CDR3 is 12 amino acids long. From germline, CDR1 is GTSNPN and CDR2 SVGIG (reference sequence). Trimming removed 7 bases at V and 6 bases at J, with 15 bases between. CDR3 amino acids: CAYNRDGNGYTF. The CDR3 nucleotides are TGTGCCTACAACCGGGACGGCAATGGCTACACCTTC.

The rearrangement joins TRBV5-8 to TRBJ1-2; 7 bases align to TRBD1. The CDR3 covers 12 residues. With 4 bases clipped from V and 10 bases from J, the junction kept 7 bases outside the gene matches. Germline CDR1 is SGHTS and CDR2 is YDEGEE. The CDR3 is CASSPGTATYTF. The CDR3 DNA reads TGTGCCAGCAGCCCTGGGACAGCGACCTACACCTTC.

V and J are TRBV27 and TRBJ2-2, with TRBD2 matching over 9 bases. The CDR3 length is 16 residues. Germline assignment: CDR1 MNHEY and CDR2 SMNVEV (reference sequence). V trimming: 8 bases; J trimming: 2 bases; junction bases outside the gene matches: 9. This chain's CDR3 is CASSGGLAINTGELFF. For the CDR3, the DNA is TGTGCCAGCTCCGGGGGACTAGCCATAAACACCGGGGAGCTGTTTTTT.

The V and J genes are TRBV5-4 and TRBJ1-2; unclear D gene. Germline V gene sequence: CDR1 SGHNT, CDR2 YYREEE (reference sequence). V shed 0 bases and J shed 7 bases, with 13 bases lying between them. The CDR3 runs to 14 residues. CDR3 loop: CASSLVGNAFGYTF. As DNA, the CDR3 is TGTGCCAGCAGCTTGGTAGGAAACGCGTTTGGCTACACCTTC. The full variable domain, completed using reference TRBV5-4 and TRBJ1-2, is ETGVTQSPTHLIKTRGQQVTLRCSSQSGHNTVSWYQQALGQGPQFIFQYYREEENGRGNFPPRFSGLQFPNYSSELNVNALELDDSALYLCASSLVGNAFGYTFGSGTRLTVV.

V usage is TRBV9 and J usage is TRBJ2-2; D remains ambiguous. Germline CDR1 is SGDLS and CDR2 is YYNGEE. Trimming shortened V by 4 bases and J by 2 bases, and 9 bases separated the two germline ends. CDR3 length: 14 amino acids. The CDR3 sequence: CASSTTVNTGELFF. The CDR3 DNA sequence: TGTGCCAGCAGCACGACCGTTAACACCGGGGAGCTGTTTTTT.